The 11 T cell receptor beta chains reported below all come from one sample, sequenced in a study of cytomegalovirus exposure and HLA in healthy donors. The PCR was carried out with 60 Vbeta primers and 13 Jbeta primers. TCRdb keeps only in-frame clones here, not all; method: immunoSEQ multiplex PCR. The sample lists some 95,000 clones; about 82% were seen once. Sequenced material: PBMCs. All receptors derive from a man aged 30 to 39 in good health and CMV-seronegative.

V is TRBV10-3 and J is TRBJ1-2; 10 nucleotides line up with TRBD1. The CDR3 runs 14 residues. Germline CDR1 is ENHRY and CDR2 is SYGVKD. Trimming removed 11 bases from V and 8 bases from J; junction bases left unmatched: 14. The CDR3 sequence: CALTPLTGGVGYTF. The CDR3 DNA reads as TGTGCCCTCACCCCCCTGACAGGGGGCGTAGGCTACACCTTC.

The chain recombines TRBV29-1 with TRBJ2-1; 16 nucleotides match TRBD2. Trimming took 5 bases from V and 4 from J; bases not matched to a gene: 11. Germline CDR1 reads SQVTM; CDR2 reads ANQGSEA. This CDR3 spans 18 amino acids. The CDR3 sequence is CSVSGTSGGVLVYNEQFF. The CDR3 DNA is TGCAGCGTTTCCGGGACTAGCGGGGGGGTGTTAGTTTACAATGAGCAGTTCTTC.

V gene TRBV7-9 combines with J gene TRBJ1-5; 9 bases align to TRBD1. CDR3 length equals 15 residues. J gave up 7 bases and V 5 bases, and 9 bases lay outside the gene matches. Germline CDR1 SEHNR, CDR2 FQNEAQ (reference sequence). The CDR3 DNA reads as TGTGCCAGCAGCCCGGGACAGGGTTTGGGACAGCCCCAGCATTTT. It specifies CASSPGQGLGQPQHF.

This clone was observed a single time. The chain carries TRBV18 and TRBJ2-1, with D maybe TRBD1 (7 bases). V lost 1 base to trimming and J lost 1 base, with 11 bases between them. This CDR3 spans 16 amino acids. Per the germline V gene, CDR1 is KGHSH and CDR2 is LQKENI. The CDR3 nucleotides are TGTGCCAGCTCACCACTCCAGGGGGGTTCCTACAATGAGCAGTTCTTC. Protein sequence: CASSPLQGGSYNEQFF.

The V call is TRBV7-2, the J call TRBJ1-2, with D possibly TRBD1 on 6 matching bases. Trimming left V 5 bases short and J 3 bases short, with 13 bases between. This CDR3 comprises 14 residues. Per the germline V gene, CDR1 is SGHTA and CDR2 is FQGNSA. The CDR3 bases are TGTGCCAGCAGCCATCCCCCAGGGGACTATGGCTACACCTTC. Its translation is CASSHPPGDYGYTF.

This clone was detected once. V gene TRBV6-1 combines with J gene TRBJ1-1; D unresolved. The germline gives CDR1 MNHNS, CDR2 SASEGT. The CDR3 is 16 residues long. V lost 2 bases, J lost 5 bases, and 18 bases lay in between. CDR3 in DNA: TGTGCCAGCAGTGAACCACCGGGAGGGTATACGACTGAAGCTTTCTTT. Translation gives CASSEPPGGYTTEAFF.

CDR3 protein: CASSSQAINTGELFF. Written as DNA, the CDR3 is TGCGCCAGCAGCTCACAGGCGATTAACACCGGGGAGCTGTTTTTT. The chain carries TRBV5-1 and TRBJ2-2, with D possibly TRBD1 on 5 matching bases. Germline V lookup: CDR1 SGHRS, CDR2 YFSETQ. V was trimmed by 3 bases and J by 2 bases, leaving 11 bases between them. The CDR3 consists of 15 residues.

This clone was observed a handful of times. This chain links TRBV20-1 with TRBJ2-7, with D hard to call. The CDR3 sequence is 11 residues long. The V gene's germline CDR1 is DFQATT and CDR2 SNEGSKA (reference sequence). Trimming removed 1 base from V and 2 bases from J, with 3 bases in between. The CDR3 DNA reads TGCAGTGCTAGAGGTACCTACGAGCAGTACTTC. Its protein is CSARGTYEQYF.

V is TRBV11-2 and J is TRBJ2-7, with D maybe TRBD2 (6 bases). CDR3 length: 14 residues. V was cut by 4 bases and J by 6 bases, with 16 bases left in between. Germline V gene lookup returns CDR1 SGHAT and CDR2 FQNNGV. In nucleotides, the CDR3 is TGTGCCAGCAGCTCCGCGGGACCTTATTTCGAGCAGTACTTC. Protein product: CASSSAGPYFEQYF.

The CDR3 sequence is CASSQEGPGVGGETQYF. In DNA form, the CDR3 reads TGCGCCAGCAGCCAAGAGGGCCCGGGGGTGGGGGGAGAGACCCAGTACTTC. The genes are TRBV4-3 and TRBJ2-5, with a weak D call TRBD2 (6 bases). Looked up from germline, CDR1 is LGHNA and CDR2 is YSLEER. Trimming stripped 0 bases from V and 4 bases from J, with 18 bases between. This CDR3 spans 17 amino acids.

V and J are TRBV29-1 and TRBJ2-2; D ambiguous. In germline, CDR1 is SQVTM, CDR2 ANQGSEA. The CDR3 sequence is 13 residues long. Trimming took off 4 bases at V and 3 bases at J, with 9 bases between the two ends. The CDR3 DNA reads as TGCAGCGTTGGACTCCCTTACACCGGGGAGCTGTTTTTT. Its protein product is CSVGLPYTGELFF.